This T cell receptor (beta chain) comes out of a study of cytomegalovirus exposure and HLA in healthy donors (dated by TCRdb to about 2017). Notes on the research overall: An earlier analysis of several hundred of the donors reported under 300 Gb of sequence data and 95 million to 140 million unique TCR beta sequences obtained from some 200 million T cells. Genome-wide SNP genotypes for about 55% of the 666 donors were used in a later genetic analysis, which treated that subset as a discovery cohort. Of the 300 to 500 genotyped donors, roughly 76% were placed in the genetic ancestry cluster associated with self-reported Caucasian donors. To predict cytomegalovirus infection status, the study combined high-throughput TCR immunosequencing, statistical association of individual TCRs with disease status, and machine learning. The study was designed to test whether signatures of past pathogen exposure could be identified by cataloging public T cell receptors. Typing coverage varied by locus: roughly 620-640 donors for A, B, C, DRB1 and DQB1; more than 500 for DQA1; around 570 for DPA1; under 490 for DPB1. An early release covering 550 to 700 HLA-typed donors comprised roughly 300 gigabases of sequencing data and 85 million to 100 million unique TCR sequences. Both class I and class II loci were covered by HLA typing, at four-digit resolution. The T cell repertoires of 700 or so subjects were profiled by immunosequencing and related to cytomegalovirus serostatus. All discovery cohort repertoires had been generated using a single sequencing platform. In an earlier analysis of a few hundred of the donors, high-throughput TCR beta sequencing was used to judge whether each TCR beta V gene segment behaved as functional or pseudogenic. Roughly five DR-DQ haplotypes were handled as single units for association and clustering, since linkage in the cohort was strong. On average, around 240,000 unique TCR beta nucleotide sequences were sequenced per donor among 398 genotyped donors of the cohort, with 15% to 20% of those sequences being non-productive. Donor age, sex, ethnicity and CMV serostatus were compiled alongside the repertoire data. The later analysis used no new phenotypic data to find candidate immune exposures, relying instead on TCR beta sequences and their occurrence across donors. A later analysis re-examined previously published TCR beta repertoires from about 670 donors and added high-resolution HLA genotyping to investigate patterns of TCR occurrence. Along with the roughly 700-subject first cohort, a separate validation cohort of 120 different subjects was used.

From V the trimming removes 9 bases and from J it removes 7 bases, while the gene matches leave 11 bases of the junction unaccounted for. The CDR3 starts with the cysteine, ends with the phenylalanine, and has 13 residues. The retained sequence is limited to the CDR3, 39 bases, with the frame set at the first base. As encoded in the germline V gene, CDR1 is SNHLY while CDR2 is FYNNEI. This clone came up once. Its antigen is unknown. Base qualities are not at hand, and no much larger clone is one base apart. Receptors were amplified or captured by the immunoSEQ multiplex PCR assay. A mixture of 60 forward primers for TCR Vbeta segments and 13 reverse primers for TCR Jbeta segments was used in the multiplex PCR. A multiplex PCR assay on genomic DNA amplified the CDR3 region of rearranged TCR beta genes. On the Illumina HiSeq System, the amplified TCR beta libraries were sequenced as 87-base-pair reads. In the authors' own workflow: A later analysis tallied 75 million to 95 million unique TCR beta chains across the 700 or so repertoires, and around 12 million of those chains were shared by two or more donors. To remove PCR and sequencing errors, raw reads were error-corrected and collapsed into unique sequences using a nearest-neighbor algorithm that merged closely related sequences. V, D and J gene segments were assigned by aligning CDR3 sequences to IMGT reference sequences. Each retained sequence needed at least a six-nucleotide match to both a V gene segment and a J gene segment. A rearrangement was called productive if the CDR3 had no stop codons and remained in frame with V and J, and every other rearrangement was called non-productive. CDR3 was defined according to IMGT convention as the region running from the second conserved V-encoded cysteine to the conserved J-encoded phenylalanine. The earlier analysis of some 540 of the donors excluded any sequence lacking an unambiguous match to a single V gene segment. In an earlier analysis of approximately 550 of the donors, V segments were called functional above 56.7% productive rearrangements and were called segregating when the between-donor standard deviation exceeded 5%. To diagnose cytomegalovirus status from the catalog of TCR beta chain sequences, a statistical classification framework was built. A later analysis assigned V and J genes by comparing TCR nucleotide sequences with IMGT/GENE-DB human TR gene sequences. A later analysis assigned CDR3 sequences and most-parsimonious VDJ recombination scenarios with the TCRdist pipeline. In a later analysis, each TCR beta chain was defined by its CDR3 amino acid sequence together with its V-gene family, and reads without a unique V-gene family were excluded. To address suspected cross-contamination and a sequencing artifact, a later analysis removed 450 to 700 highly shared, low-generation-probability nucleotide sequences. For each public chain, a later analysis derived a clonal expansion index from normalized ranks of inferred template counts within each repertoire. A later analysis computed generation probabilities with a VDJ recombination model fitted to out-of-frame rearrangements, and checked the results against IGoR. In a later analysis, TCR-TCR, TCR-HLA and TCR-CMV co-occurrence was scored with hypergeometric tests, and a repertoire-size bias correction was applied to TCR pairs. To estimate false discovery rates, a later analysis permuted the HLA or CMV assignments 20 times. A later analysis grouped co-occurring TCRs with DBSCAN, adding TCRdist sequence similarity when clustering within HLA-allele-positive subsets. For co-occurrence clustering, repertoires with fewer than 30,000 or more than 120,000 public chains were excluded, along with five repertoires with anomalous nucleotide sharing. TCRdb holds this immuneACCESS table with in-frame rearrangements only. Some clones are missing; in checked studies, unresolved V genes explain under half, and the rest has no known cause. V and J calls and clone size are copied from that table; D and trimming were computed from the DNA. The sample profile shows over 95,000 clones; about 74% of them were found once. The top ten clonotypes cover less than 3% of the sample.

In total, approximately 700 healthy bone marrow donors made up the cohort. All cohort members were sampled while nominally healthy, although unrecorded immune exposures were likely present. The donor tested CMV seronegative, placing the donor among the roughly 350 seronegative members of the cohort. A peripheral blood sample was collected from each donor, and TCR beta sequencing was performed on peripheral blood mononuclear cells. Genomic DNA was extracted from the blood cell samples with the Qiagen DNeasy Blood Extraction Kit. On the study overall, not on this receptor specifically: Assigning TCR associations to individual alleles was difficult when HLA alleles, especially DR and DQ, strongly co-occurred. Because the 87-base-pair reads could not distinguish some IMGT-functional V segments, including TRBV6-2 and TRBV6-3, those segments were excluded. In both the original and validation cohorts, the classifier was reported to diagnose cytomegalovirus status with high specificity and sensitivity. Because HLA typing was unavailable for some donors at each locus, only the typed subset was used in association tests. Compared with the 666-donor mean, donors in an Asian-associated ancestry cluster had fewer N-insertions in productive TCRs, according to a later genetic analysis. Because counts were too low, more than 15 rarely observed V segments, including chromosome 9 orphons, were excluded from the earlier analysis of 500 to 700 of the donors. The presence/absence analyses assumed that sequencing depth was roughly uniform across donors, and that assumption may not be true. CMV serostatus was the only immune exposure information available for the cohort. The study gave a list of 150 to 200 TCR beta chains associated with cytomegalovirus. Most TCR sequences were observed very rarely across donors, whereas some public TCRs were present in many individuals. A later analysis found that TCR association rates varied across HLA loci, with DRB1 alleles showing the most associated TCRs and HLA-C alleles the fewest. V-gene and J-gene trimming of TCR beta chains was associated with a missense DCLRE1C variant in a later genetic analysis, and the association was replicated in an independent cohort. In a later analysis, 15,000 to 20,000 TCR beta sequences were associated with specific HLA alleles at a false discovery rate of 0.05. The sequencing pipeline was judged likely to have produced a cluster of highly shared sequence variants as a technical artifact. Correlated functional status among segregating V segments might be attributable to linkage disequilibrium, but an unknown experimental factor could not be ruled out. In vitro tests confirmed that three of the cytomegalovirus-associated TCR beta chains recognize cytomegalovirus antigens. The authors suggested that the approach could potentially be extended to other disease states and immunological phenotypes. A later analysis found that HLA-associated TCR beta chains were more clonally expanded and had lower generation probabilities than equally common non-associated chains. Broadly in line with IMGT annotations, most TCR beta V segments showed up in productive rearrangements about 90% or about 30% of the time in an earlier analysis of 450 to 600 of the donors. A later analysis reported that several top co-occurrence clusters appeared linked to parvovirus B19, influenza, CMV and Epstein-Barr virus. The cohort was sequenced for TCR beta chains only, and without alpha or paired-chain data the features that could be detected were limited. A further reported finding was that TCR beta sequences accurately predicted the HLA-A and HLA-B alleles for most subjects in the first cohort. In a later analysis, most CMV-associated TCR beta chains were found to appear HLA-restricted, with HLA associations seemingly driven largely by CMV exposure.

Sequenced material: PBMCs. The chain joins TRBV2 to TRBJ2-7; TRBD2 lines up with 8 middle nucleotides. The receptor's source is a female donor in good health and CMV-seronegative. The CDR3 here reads CASTGTRSEEQYF. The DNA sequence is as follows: TGTGCCAGTACCGGGACTAGATCTGAAGAGCAGTACTTC.